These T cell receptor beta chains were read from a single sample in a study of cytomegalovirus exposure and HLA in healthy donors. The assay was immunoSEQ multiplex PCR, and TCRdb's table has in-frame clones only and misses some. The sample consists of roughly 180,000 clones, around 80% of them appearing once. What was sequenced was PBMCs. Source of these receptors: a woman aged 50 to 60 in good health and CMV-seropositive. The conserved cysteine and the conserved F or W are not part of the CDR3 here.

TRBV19,ASSIRGPNTEAF
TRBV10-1,ASSESSGSSYNEQF
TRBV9,ASSPRGAAPYEQY
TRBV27,ASSLWGTDPSYNSPLH
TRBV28,ASFRGAEAF
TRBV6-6,ASSYPGLAGEREQY
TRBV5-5,ASSLYGGGTDTQY
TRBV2,ASSEPNMYNEQF
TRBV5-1,ASSFREGANEQY
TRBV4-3,ASSQGQYTEAF
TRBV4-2,ASSQDSEAGGANNEQF
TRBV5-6,ASSLDRDRGYT
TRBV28,ASRLPGQGLIDTIY
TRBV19,ASSSGQPNTEAF